The 8 T cell receptor beta chains presented below share a single source sample, sequenced in a study of blood T cell repertoires in COVID-19. TCRdb keeps only in-frame clones here, not all; method: immunoSEQ multiplex PCR. The sample has tens of thousands of clones, 80% seen once. Sequenced sample: peripheral blood. These receptors originate from a man between 65 and 85 years old with acute or convalescent COVID-19.

The chain employs TRBV27 and TRBJ2-4; possible D gene TRBD2, 6 bases. The germline V and J ends were trimmed by 8 bases and 0 bases, with 14 bases remaining between them. The length of the CDR3 is 15 residues. Germline V lookup: CDR1 MNHEY, CDR2 SMNVEV (reference sequence). CDR3 nucleotides: TGTGCCAGCTCGGTGGGAGGACTAGCCAAAAACATTCAGTACTTC. Encoded protein: CASSVGGLAKNIQYF.

This chain links TRBV5-8 with TRBJ2-7; TRBD2 agrees at 11 bases. The CDR3 length is 15 residues. Germline CDR1 SGHTS, CDR2 YDEGEE. After removal of 5 bases from V and 3 bases from J, the junction contained 7 bases not matched to a gene. The chain's CDR3 is CASRPLAGAFYEQYF. Written as DNA, the CDR3 is TGTGCCAGCAGACCACTAGCGGGGGCCTTCTACGAGCAGTACTTC.

V gene TRBV7-2 combines with J gene TRBJ2-1; 9 nucleotides match TRBD2. After removal of 8 bases from V and 9 bases from J, the junction contained 8 bases not matched to a gene. The germline V gene has CDR1 SGHTA and CDR2 FQGNSA. The CDR3 has 13 amino acids. The CDR3 here is CASGRGGSSEQFF. CDR3 nucleotide sequence: TGTGCCAGCGGGCGGGGGGGATCCTCTGAGCAGTTCTTC.

The chain is built from TRBV6-5 and TRBJ1-3; 9 bases map to TRBD1. This CDR3 contains 16 residues. V trimming: 2 bases; J trimming: 3 bases; junction bases outside the gene matches: 5. CDR1 and CDR2 (germline): MNHEY, SVGAGI. CDR3 amino acids: CASSYGDRAYGNTIYF. In nucleotides, the CDR3 is TGTGCCAGCAGTTACGGGGACAGGGCTTATGGAAACACCATATATTTT.

In regard to this clone: A read error may produce the germline difference seen at one junction end. V and J are TRBV7-7 and TRBJ1-1; D may be TRBD1 (5 bases). The germline gives CDR1 SSHAT, CDR2 FNYEAQ (reference sequence). The CDR3 has 13 amino acids. CDR3 sequence (DNA): TGTGCTAGCAGCTTAGAACGGGGGACTGAAGCTTTCTTT. Encoded protein: CASSLERGTEAFF.

A few counts support this clone. The CDR3 reads CASSSRSRNEAFF. The CDR3, as DNA: TGTGCCAGCAGCTCGAGGTCGAGGAATGAAGCTTTCTTT. The rearrangement links TRBV7-2 to TRBJ1-1; unclear D gene. In germline, CDR1 is SGHTA, CDR2 FQGNSA. The CDR3 covers 13 residues. V was pared by 4 bases and J by 7 bases, with 13 bases between.

V usage is TRBV3-1 (or the pseudogene TRBV3-2) and J usage is TRBJ1-1, with D tentatively TRBD1 (5 bases). Trimming removed 3 bases at V and 1 base at J, with 15 bases between. CDR3 length: 16 amino acids. The V gene's germline CDR1 is LGHDT and CDR2 YNNKEL (reference sequence). The CDR3 DNA sequence: TGTGCCAGCAGCCACGGTGGGGGGGGAAAGAACACTGAAGCTTTCTTT. Translated, it gives CASSHGGGGKNTEAFF.

The chain links TRBV4-2 to TRBJ2-7, with TRBD2 identical over 7 bases. V shed 3 bases and J 1 base; nucleotides not matched to a gene: 6. Germline V gene sequence: CDR1 LGHNA, CDR2 YNFKEQ. This CDR3 has 15 amino acids. This chain's CDR3 is CASSQEKGLSYEQYF. The CDR3 DNA reads as TGTGCCAGCAGCCAGGAAAAGGGACTATCCTACGAGCAGTACTTC.